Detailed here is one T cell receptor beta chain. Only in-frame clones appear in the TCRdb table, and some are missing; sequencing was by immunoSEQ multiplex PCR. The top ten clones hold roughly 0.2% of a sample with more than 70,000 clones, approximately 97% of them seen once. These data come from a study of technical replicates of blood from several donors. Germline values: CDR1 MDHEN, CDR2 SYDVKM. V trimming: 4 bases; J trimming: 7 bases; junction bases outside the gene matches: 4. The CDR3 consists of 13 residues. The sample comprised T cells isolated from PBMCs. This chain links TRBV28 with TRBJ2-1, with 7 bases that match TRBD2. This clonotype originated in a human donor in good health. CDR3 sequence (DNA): TGTGCCAGCAGTTCTTTGGGGGGGAATGAGCAGTTCTTC. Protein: CASSSLGGNEQFF.